The entry below describes one T cell receptor beta chain. These data originate in a study of blood T cell repertoires in COVID-19. Turning to the study itself: The United States, Italy and Spain supplied acute and convalescent COVID-19 samples. In each case, the material was cDNA or gDNA derived from T cells, B-cell-depleted T cells, or PBMCs.

The CDR3 totals 15 residues. Germline CDR1 reads SGHTA; CDR2 reads FQGNSA. Trimming cost V 5 bases and J 7 bases, with 18 bases left between them. Per the authors' pipeline: Nucleated cell number was recorded as an estimate derived from reference gene primer amplification. Using immunoSEQ multiplex PCR, the repertoire was profiled, and TCRdb retains in-frame clones only, with some absent. V, J and clone size are taken as reported in that table, and D and trimming were inferred from the DNA itself. Among approximately 180,000 clones, almost 80% were seen once, and the ten largest hold more than 25%. The V call is TRBV7-2, the J call TRBJ1-5, with D perhaps matching TRBD1 (6 bases). The source material was peripheral blood. The TCR comes from a woman in her sixties or seventies with acute or convalescent COVID-19. The CDR3 nucleotides read TGTGCCAGCAGCCAGGCAGGGGTGAACGAACAGCCCCAGCATTTT. Amino acids: CASSQAGVNEQPQHF.